This TCR beta chain was profiled in a study of vaccination effects on CD4 cells after COVID-19. Study overall: Around 2.2 million PBMC were seeded per well and grown in the presence of roughly 10 IU/ml IL-2 and 9.5 to 10 ug/ml peptides.

CDR3 size: 16 residues. In germline, CDR1 is MGHRA, CDR2 YSYEKL. Trimming removed 4 bases from V and 2 bases from J, with 16 bases in between. Investigators separated out CD4+ T cells once around 10 days of culture had passed. This individual tested PCR-positive for SARS-CoV-2 infection between March and December 2020. Participants completed two doses of the BNT162b2 or mRNA-1273 vaccine. As concerns this clone: The antigen remains unidentified.

TCRdb keeps only in-frame clones here, not all; method: immunoSEQ multiplex PCR. The data hold about 44,000 clones, with over 65% observed a single time. This specimen consisted of CD4+ T cells from PBMCs cultured without peptide, obtained after COVID-19 vaccination. This clonotype was sampled from a human donor who had a prior SARS-CoV-2 infection. This chain joins TRBV4-1 and TRBJ2-3; possibly TRBD2 for D (5 bases). The CDR3 nucleotides are TGCGCCAGCAGCCGCGGGCAGCCTCTTAACACAGATACGCAGTATTTT. Protein product: CASSRGQPLNTDTQYF.